This TCR beta chain appears in the sequencing data of a study of vaccination and CD4 T cells after COVID-19 (dated by TCRdb to 2022 to 2024). A note on the overall study: Every convalescent patient had a positive nasal swab PCR test for SARS-CoV-2, with mild disease in roughly 10 patients and severe disease in one. Six males and four females were included in the convalescent cohort, with two Hispanic individuals, seven Caucasians, two Asians and one multiracial person represented. Each participant got two doses of either the Pfizer-BioNTech BNT162b2 vaccine (n=8) or the Moderna mRNA-1273 vaccine (n=2). Post-COVID blood samples were collected from convalescent patients a median of around 100 days after diagnosis, with a range of roughly 30 to 161 days. Post-vaccine blood samples were taken a median of roughly 72 days after the second vaccine dose, with a range of 14 to 241 days. Overlapping spike peptide pools from SARS-CoV-2 and from the common cold coronaviruses HCoV-NL63, HCoV-OC43 and HCoV-229E were used as culture stimuli. Control cultures received a CEFX viral epitope pool as the positive control, an HIV-1 Nef peptide pool as the negative control, or no peptide. In nine to eleven COVID-19 convalescent patients and a handful of infection-naive healthy vaccine recipients, researchers compared the spike-specific CD4+ TCR repertoire from before mRNA vaccination with the repertoire from after. Study-wide findings and limitations: The number of convalescent patients in the study was relatively small, and the study did not examine early timepoints following natural infection. Among the post-vaccine SARS-CoV-2-reactive clones in convalescent patients, a median 86.3% showed up only after vaccination, which suggests vaccine-specific priming. Of the vaccine-specific clones in convalescent patients, 304 of 307, or nearly all, reacted only to SARS-CoV-2 spike and did not cross-react with common cold coronaviruses. An increase in the median number of SARS-CoV-2-reactive clonotypes from approximately 21 after infection to some 38 after vaccination was observed, but the change was not found to be significant.

A note on this clonotype: Its antigen remains undetermined. Qualities for individual bases were not recorded, and no much larger clone is one base off.

The meaning of the sample's treatment or condition label: roughly 11-day PBMC culture with coronavirus spike peptide pools or control peptides (ViraFEST assay). To expand antigen-specific T cells with peptide pools and then pick out the expanded clonotypes through TCR sequencing, the study relied on the ViraFEST assay. Positive SARS-CoV-2 PCR tests in the convalescent patients dated from March to December 2020, before Alpha, Beta and Delta variants emerged in the United States. Each well held around 1.9 million PBMCs cultured with around 9 ug/ml peptide pools in IMDM containing approximately 5% human AB serum and roughly 9 IU/ml IL-2. Half of the culture medium was replaced with fresh IL-2-containing medium on days 3 and 7. After nine to eleven days of culture, CD4+ T cells were isolated by negative selection with the EasySep CD4+ T cell isolation kit. PBMCs were separated from whole blood using Ficoll-Paque Plus gradient centrifugation and then either used fresh or cryopreserved at -140C. Triplicate wells were generally used for each culture condition.

Library creation used PCR. DNA from cultured CD4+ T cells underwent TCR sequencing with the Oncomine TCR Beta short-read assay at the Johns Hopkins FTIC core. The QIAamp micro DNA kit was used to extract genomic DNA from the cultured CD4+ T cells. Oncomine TCR Beta libraries from cultured CD4+ T cells were pooled using unique dual indexes and sequenced on an Illumina iSeq 100. Per the original workflow: Non-productive sequences were filtered out, and CDR3s that did not start with C, did not end with F or W, or were shorter than 7 amino acids were discarded. Antigen-specific clonotypes were identified with the MANAFEST web application by comparing peptide-stimulated wells with reference and other culture wells. For a clone to be called positive, the clone needed an FDR below 0.05, an odds ratio above 5, and a productive frequency above 0.1% in at least two of three replicate wells. Clonotypes that were significantly expanded in both SARS-CoV-2 spike wells and at least one common cold coronavirus spike condition were defined as cross-reactive. Similarity between CDR3 sequences was evaluated in R version 3.6.1 using Levenshtein distances (stringdist) and unrooted phylogenetic trees (ape). Clones were called with MiXCR by TCRdb after fastp trimmed the public reads at Q25, and only in-frame beta chains were retained. A single entry per CDR3 protein holds the most common genes and DNA from its merged rows. TCRdb's processing, not the study's, gives the V and J calls here. The sample table shows under 20,000 distinct CDR3 sequences, and approximately 40% are seen once. About 14% of the sample is in the top ten clones.

CDR1 and CDR2 are read off the germline V gene as ENHRY and SYGVKD. V and J are trimmed by 4 bases and 4 bases, and the gene matches miss 9 bases of the junction. The CDR3 contains 15 residues, cysteine and phenylalanine counted. CDR3 DNA is the only sequence kept; it has 45 bases, read in frame from the first base. The specimen sequenced was cultured CD4+ T cells from blood. The chain joins TRBV10-3 to TRBJ2-5; 7 bases in between match TRBD1. This TCR was sampled from a human donor with COVID-19. Read as DNA, the sequence is TGTGCCATCAGTGGGGGGAGTACAGGGGTAGAGACCCAGTACTTC. It translates as CAISGGSTGVETQYF.